Reported below is one T cell receptor (beta chain). Which antigen it targets is not known. No quality values exist for individual bases; no much larger clone is one base distant. There are 14 amino acids in the CDR3, from cysteine to phenylalanine inclusive. The entry retains the CDR3 DNA only, 42 bases that are in frame from base 1. Trimming takes 3 bases off V and 2 bases off J; junction bases not matched to a gene: 4. The germline V gene (reference sequence) specifies LNHDA as CDR1 and SQIVND as CDR2. This entry comes from a study of radiation and T cells in renal cell carcinoma (dated by TCRdb to 2019 to 2021). Background for the entire study: In total, approximately 53 samples underwent TCR beta sequencing: about 26 tumors plus 27 peripheral blood samples. The final blood draw was performed at 4 weeks after radiation, at the same time as nephrectomy. Across all 53 samples, several million unique CDR3 nucleotide sequences encoding roughly 2,800,000 unique CDR3 amino acid sequences were identified. Paper-wide results and their limitations: Top tumor clonotypes rose in blood from baseline to 2 weeks post-radiation, then contracted by 4 weeks, suggesting transient expansion of tumor-resident clones. Because pretreatment tumor biopsies were not available, the study could not determine whether clonotypes were already present within the tumor at baseline. With a single-armed trial design, the study had no way to address how radiation dose or scheduling affects the TCR repertoire. Changes in the blood repertoire were not tracked past 4 weeks after treatment.

Interpreted using the paper, the time point label stands for: blood 4 weeks post-SBRT, at nephrectomy. The treatment or condition label, as the study defines it: 15 Gy SBRT to primary tumor, nephrectomy 4 weeks later. Samples were obtained from a clinical trial, in which 15 Gy stereotactic body radiation therapy was delivered to primary renal cell carcinomas and nephrectomy was performed 4 weeks later. Serial peripheral blood from radiation-treated patients was sampled at baseline, 2 weeks and 4 weeks after SBRT to track tumor-enriched clonotypes. Every patient's renal cell carcinoma showed clear cell pathology. Genomic DNA for TCR sequencing was prepared using the QIAamp DNA Blood Mini Kit (Qiagen). The analyses included just those samples that passed every quality control check. Following the manufacturer's recommendations, the immunoSEQ kit was used to generate TCR beta libraries from genomic DNA. For library preparation, a first multiplex PCR was performed with proprietary primers, followed by a second PCR in which unique barcodes were added, and bead cleanups were performed after each round. Each sample batch included a kit-provided positive control reaction and a negative control reaction. The final libraries were assessed on an Agilent 4200 TapeStation D1000 ScreenTape, pooled by volume, and quantified by qPCR. Sequencing ran on an Illumina NextSeq500 with a MidOutput 150-cycle cartridge, using 156 Read1 and 15 Index1 cycles with kit custom primers. The pooled library was loaded at roughly 1 pM with around 20% PhiX control spiked in. Regarding the original processing steps: Vendor-processed data were analyzed in R, and a clonotype was defined as all T cells sharing the same CDR3 nucleotide sequence. In the clone abundance analyses, frequencies were normalized to the 10,000 most abundant clones in each sample. Public T cell clones, which averaged fewer than five per sample, were excluded before analysis. A difference in abundance of at least 32-fold between compartments was used to define tumor-enriched and baseline blood-enriched clonotypes. A beta-binomial differential abundance model was used to identify clonotypes that were expanded or contracted between blood time points. The Baroni-Urbani and Buser coefficient was used to measure tumor-blood repertoire similarity, and groups were compared with two-tailed Wilcoxon tests in R. As stored in TCRdb, this immuneACCESS dataset retains in-frame rearrangements with V and J assigned. A fraction of the clones does not appear; measured against another copy, unresolved V genes explain less than half of the discrepancy, and the remainder lacks a known reason. The D gene and trimming were derived from the DNA, and the V and J assignments and clone size from that table. Counted in this sample were around 100,000 clones; around 84% of them appeared once. The ten largest make up approximately 7.3% of the sample.

The specimen comprised blood, sampled from a patient whose treatment included radiotherapy and nephrectomy. The TCR sequence derives from a man aged 60-69 years with renal cell carcinoma. The V and J genes are TRBV19 and TRBJ2-7, with 7 central nucleotides matching TRBD1. The nucleotide sequence reads as follows: TGTGCCAGTAGTATCGGGACAGCCACCTACGAGCAGTACTTC. It codes for CASSIGTATYEQYF.